Presented here are 5 T cell receptor beta chains from one specimen sequenced in a study of cytomegalovirus exposure and HLA in healthy donors. The PCR used 60 Vbeta and 13 Jbeta primers. TCRdb keeps only in-frame clones here, not all; method: immunoSEQ multiplex PCR. The sample contains around 280,000 clones, about 90% of which appear only once. The sample comprised PBMCs. These receptors all come from a woman aged 18-29 years in good health and CMV-seronegative.

The CDR3 DNA follows: TGTGCCAGCAGCGCCAGGACTGGCGTTGGAAATTCACCCCTCCACTTT. It encodes CASSARTGVGNSPLHF. The gene calls are TRBV9 and TRBJ1-6, with D uncertain. Germline V gene sequence: CDR1 SGDLS, CDR2 YYNGEE. The V end lost 3 bases, the J end lost 7 bases, and 17 bases lay between the germline ends. This CDR3 is 16 amino acids long.

This sequence joins TRBV9 and TRBJ2-3; 10 nucleotides line up with TRBD2. Losses at the gene ends were 4 bases for V and 4 bases for J; bases not matched to a gene: 9. The CDR3 is 16 amino acids. CDR1 and CDR2 from the germline V gene are SGDLS and YYNGEE. The CDR3 reads CASSPHTGLAADTQYF. CDR3 nucleotide sequence: TGTGCCAGCAGCCCCCACACAGGACTAGCGGCAGATACGCAGTATTTT.

This clone occurred a few times. This chain joins TRBV7-6 and TRBJ1-2; D unresolved. The CDR3 is made up of 12 amino acids. V was cut by 5 bases and J by 5 bases, with 9 bases left in between. Per germline, CDR1 SGHVS and CDR2 FNYEAQ. The CDR3 reads CASSGDGYGYTF. CDR3 coding DNA: TGTGCCAGCAGCGGAGATGGGTATGGCTACACCTTC.

The chain has TRBV6-5 and TRBJ2-1, with a weak D call TRBD2 (5 bases). Germline-derived CDR1 and CDR2 are MNHEY and SVGAGI. This CDR3 region has 10 residues. In nucleotides, the CDR3 is TGTGCTACCGGGGTTGATGAGCAGTTCTTC. Its translation: CATGVDEQFF.

The genes are TRBV7-5 and TRBJ2-3; no DNA check was done on the table's D call, TRBD2. TRBV7-5 is flagged as a pseudogene. This CDR3 is 17 amino acids long. CDR3 loop: CARSSGWRGRSTDTQYF. CDR3 nucleotide sequence: TGTGCCAGAAGCTCGGGTTGGCGGGGGAGAAGCACAGATACGCAGTATTTT.